This entry concerns a single TCR beta chain. Its antigen remains unidentified. The sample comes from a study of cytomegalovirus exposure and HLA in healthy donors. Study-level findings and limits: Among donors in an Asian-associated ancestry cluster, a later analysis reportedly found fewer N-insertions than the roughly 700-donor mean. Cytomegalovirus status was reportedly diagnosed by the classifier with high specificity and sensitivity.

The V gene end was trimmed by 2 bases and the J gene end by 7 bases; junction bases not matched to a gene: 3. The CDR3 length is 13 residues. Per germline, CDR1 SGHNT and CDR2 YYREEE (reference sequence). The PCR contained 60 Vbeta and 13 Jbeta primers. The method was immunoSEQ multiplex PCR; TCRdb's version includes in-frame clones alone and lacks a portion of them. The repertoire has 150,000 to 200,000 clones, around two thirds of them found once; the top ten carry roughly 2.9%. The sample taken for sequencing was PBMCs. The rearrangement uses TRBV5-4 and TRBJ2-3, with TRBD2 matching 8 bases. This TCR came from a middle-aged man in good health and CMV-seronegative. The CDR3 loop is CASSFPGGNTQYF. The DNA for the CDR3 is TGTGCCAGCAGCTTCCCGGGGGGGAATACGCAGTATTTT.